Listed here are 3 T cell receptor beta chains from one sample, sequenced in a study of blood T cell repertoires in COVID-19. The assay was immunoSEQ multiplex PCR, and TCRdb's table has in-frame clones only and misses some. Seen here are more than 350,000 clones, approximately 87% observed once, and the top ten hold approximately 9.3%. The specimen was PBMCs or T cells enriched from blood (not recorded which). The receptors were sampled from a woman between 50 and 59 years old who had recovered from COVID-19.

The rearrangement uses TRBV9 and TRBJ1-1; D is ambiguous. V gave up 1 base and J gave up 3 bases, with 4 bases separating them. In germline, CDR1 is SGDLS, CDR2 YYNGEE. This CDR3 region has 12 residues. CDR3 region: CASSVSDTEAFF. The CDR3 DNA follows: TGTGCCAGCAGCGTATCGGACACTGAAGCTTTCTTT.

The chain's CDR3 is CASTRQDSYEQYF. Here the CDR3 DNA reads TGTGCCAGCACTCGACAGGACTCCTACGAGCAGTACTTC. The V call is TRBV2, the J call TRBJ2-7; a possible D gene is TRBD1 (6 bases). The V end was cut by 7 bases, the J end by 0 bases, with 10 bases between. The CDR3 extends over 13 amino acids. Germline V gene lookup returns CDR1 SNHLY and CDR2 FYNNEI.

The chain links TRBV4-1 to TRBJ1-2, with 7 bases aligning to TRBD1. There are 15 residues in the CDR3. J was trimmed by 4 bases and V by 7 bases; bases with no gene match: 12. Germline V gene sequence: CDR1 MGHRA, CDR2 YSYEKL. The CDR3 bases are TGCGCCAGCAACCCAAGCTTGACAGGGATCTATGGCTACACCTTC. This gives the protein CASNPSLTGIYGYTF.